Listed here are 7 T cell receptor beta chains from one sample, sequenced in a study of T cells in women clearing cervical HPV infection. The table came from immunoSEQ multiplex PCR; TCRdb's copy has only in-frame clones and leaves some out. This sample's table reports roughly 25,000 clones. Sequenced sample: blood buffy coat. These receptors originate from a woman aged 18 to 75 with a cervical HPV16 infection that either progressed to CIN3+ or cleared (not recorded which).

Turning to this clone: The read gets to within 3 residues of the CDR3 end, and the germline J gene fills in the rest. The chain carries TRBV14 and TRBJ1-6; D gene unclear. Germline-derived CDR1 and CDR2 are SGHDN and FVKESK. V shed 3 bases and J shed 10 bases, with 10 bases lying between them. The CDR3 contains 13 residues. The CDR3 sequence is CASSQRIGSPLHF. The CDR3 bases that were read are TGTGCCAGCAGCCAGAGAATCGGGTCACCC.

This CDR3 is CASSFLAGGYEQYF. CDR3 DNA, as far as it was read: TGTGCCAGCAGCTTTCTAGCGGGAGGATACGAG. The genes are TRBV5-6 and TRBJ2-7, with TRBD2 identical over 11 bases. With the read ending 3 residues before the CDR3 end, the germline J gene is used to fill in that end. The CDR3 sequence is 14 residues long. Germline trimming cut 2 bases from V and 4 bases from J; bases unmatched to any gene: 2. In germline, CDR1 is SGHDT, CDR2 YYEEEE.

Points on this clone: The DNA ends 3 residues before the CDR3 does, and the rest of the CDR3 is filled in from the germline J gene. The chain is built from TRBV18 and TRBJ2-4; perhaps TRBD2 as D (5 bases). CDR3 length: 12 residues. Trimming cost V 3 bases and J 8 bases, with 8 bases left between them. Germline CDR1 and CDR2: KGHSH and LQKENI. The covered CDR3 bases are TGTGCCAGCTCACCGGAGAGGGACATT. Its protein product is CASSPERDI. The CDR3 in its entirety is CASSPERDIQYF.

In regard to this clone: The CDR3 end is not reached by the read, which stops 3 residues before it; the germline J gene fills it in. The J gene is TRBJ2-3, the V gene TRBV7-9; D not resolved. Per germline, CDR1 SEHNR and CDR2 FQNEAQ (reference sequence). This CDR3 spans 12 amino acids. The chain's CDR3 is CASSSTTGTQYF. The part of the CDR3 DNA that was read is TGTGCCAGCAGCTCCACAACCGGGACG.

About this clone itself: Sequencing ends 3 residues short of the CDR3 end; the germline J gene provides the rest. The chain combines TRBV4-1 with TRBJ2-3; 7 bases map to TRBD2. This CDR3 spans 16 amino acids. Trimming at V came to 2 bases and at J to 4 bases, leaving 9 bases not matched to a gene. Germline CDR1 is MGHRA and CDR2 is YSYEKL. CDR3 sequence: CASSQPGLRKPDTQYF. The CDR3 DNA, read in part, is TGCGCCAGCAGCCAACCGGGACTACGAAAACCAGATACG.

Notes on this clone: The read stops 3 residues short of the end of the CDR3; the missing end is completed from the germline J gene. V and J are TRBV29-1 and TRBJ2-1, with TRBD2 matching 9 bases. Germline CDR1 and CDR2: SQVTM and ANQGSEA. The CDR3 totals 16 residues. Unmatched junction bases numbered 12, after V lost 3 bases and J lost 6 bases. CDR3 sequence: CSVDSSGRPTSNEQFF. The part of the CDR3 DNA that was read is TGCAGCGTTGATAGTAGCGGGAGACCCACGTCCAATGAG.

The sequenced part of the CDR3 DNA is TGTGCCAGCAGTCAAACCCAGGGGACTGGGGCCAACGTC. Translated: CASSQTQGTGANV. The whole CDR3 region reads CASSQTQGTGANVLTF. The chain is built from TRBV28 and TRBJ2-6, with a weak D call TRBD1 (6 bases). The CDR3 end lies 3 residues beyond the end of the read and is filled in from the germline J gene. The CDR3 is 16 residues long. V lost 5 bases to trimming and J lost 2 bases, with 13 bases between them. CDR1 and CDR2 from the germline V gene are MDHEN and SYDVKM. Complete variable domain (other parts from reference TRBV28 and TRBJ2-6): DVKVTQSSRYLVKRTGEKVFLECVQDMDHENMFWYRQDPGLGLRLIYFSYDVKMKEKGDIPEGYSVSREKKERFSLILESASTNQTSMYLCASSQTQGTGANVLTFGAGSRLTVL.